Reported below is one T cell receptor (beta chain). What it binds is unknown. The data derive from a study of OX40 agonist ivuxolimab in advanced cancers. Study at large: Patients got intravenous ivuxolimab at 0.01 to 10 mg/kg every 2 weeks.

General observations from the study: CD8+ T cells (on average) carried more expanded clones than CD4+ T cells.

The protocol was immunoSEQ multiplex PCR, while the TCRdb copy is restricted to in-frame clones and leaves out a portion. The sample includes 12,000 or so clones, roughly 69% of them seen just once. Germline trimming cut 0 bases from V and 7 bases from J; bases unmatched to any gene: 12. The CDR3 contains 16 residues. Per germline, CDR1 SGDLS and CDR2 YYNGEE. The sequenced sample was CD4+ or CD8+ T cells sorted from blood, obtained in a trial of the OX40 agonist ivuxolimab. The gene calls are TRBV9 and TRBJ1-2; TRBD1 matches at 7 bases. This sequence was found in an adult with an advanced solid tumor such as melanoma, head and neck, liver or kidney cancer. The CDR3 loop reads CASSVVAGGKAIGYTF. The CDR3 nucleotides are TGTGCCAGCAGCGTAGTCGCAGGGGGGAAGGCTATTGGCTACACCTTC.